The rows below give T cell receptor beta chains drawn from one sample of a study of Graves' ophthalmopathy and Graves' hyperthyroidism. One entry per CDR3 protein, called by TCRdb with MiXCR from the multiplex PCR reads. Among around 1,200,000 distinct CDR3 sequences listed, less than 45% were seen once. Sequenced material: peripheral blood or thyroid tissue (not recorded which). The receptors derive from an adult man with Graves' hyperthyroidism. The CDR3 runs from the conserved cysteine through the conserved F or W. A D gene is named only where the DNA matches it firmly. Size values are once, few and many counts, or a class for expanded clones, and some rows have none.

J gene: TRBJ2-7
V gene: TRBV7-8
clone size: many
D gene: NA
CDR3 protein: CASLSAKFTSYEQYF
CDR3 DNA: TGTGCCAGCTTATCGGCGAAGTTTACCTCCTACGAGCAGTACTTC

J gene: TRBJ1-5
V gene: TRBV5-8
clone size: many
D gene: TRBD1
CDR3 protein: CASSSGGQQPQHF
CDR3 DNA: TGTGCCAGCAGCTCAGGGGGGCAGCAGCCCCAGCATTTT

J gene: TRBJ1-4
V gene: TRBV7-9
clone size: NA
D gene: NA
CDR3 protein: CASSRPGREIEKLFF
CDR3 DNA: TGTGCCAGCAGCCGGCCGGGCCGGGAGATTGAAAAACTGTTTTTT

J gene: TRBJ2-3
V gene: TRBV19
clone size: NA
D gene: NA
CDR3 protein: CASSTAAQGTDTQYF
CDR3 DNA: TGTGCCAGTAGTACCGCAGCCCAAGGCACAGATACGCAGTATTTT

J gene: TRBJ2-2
V gene: TRBV29-1
clone size: many
D gene: NA
CDR3 protein: CSALDPVGELFF
CDR3 DNA: TGCAGCGCCCTCGACCCTGTCGGGGAGCTGTTTTTT

J gene: TRBJ2-6
V gene: TRBV4-3
clone size: many
D gene: NA
CDR3 protein: CASGGLGANVLTF
CDR3 DNA: TGCGCCAGCGGGGGGTTAGGGGCCAACGTCCTGACTTTC

J gene: TRBJ2-5
V gene: TRBV29-1
clone size: NA
D gene: TRBD1
CDR3 protein: CSLSSDRGRETQYF
CDR3 DNA: TGCAGCCTGAGTTCGGACAGGGGGCGGGAGACCCAGTACTTC

J gene: TRBJ2-7
V gene: TRBV4-3
clone size: NA
D gene: TRBD1
CDR3 protein: CASSQARTGNTYEQYF
CDR3 DNA: TGCGCCAGCAGCCAAGCTCGGACAGGGAATACCTACGAGCAGTACTTC

J gene: TRBJ2-7
V gene: TRBV29-1
clone size: NA
D gene: NA
CDR3 protein: CSVGTYPRGGRVTYEQYF
CDR3 DNA: TGCAGCGTCGGGACTTATCCTAGGGGAGGCAGGGTGACTTACGAGCAGTACTTC

J gene: TRBJ1-2
V gene: TRBV4-1
clone size: few
D gene: TRBD1
CDR3 protein: CASSQDGAGGGYTF
CDR3 DNA: TGCGCCAGCAGCCAAGATGGGGCAGGGGGGGGCTACACCTTC

J gene: TRBJ1-6
V gene: TRBV12-3/TRBV12-4
clone size: many
D gene: TRBD1
CDR3 protein: CASSGTGFNSPLHF
CDR3 DNA: TGTGCCAGCAGTGGGACAGGGTTTAATTCACCCCTCCACTTT

J gene: TRBJ2-7
V gene: TRBV24-1
clone size: NA
D gene: NA
CDR3 protein: CATSDSARGYNEQYF
CDR3 DNA: TGTGCCACCAGTGATTCTGCGCGTGGCTACAATGAGCAGTACTTC

J gene: TRBJ1-2
V gene: TRBV9
clone size: many
D gene: NA
CDR3 protein: CASSVGPGQGDGYTF
CDR3 DNA: TGTGCCAGCAGCGTAGGGCCAGGGCAAGGCGATGGCTACACCTTC

J gene: TRBJ1-2
V gene: TRBV9
clone size: NA
D gene: NA
CDR3 protein: CASSPDLGLGPNYGYTF
CDR3 DNA: TGTGCCAGCAGCCCCGACTTGGGGCTCGGCCCAAACTATGGCTACACCTTC

J gene: TRBJ2-7
V gene: TRBV5-4
clone size: NA
D gene: NA
CDR3 protein: CASSARAVTYEQYF
CDR3 DNA: TGTGCCAGCAGCGCCCGGGCTGTAACCTACGAGCAGTACTTC

J gene: TRBJ2-2
V gene: TRBV11-2
clone size: few
D gene: TRBD2
CDR3 protein: CASSLAGVGGELFF
CDR3 DNA: TGTGCCAGCAGCCTAGCGGGAGTTGGCGGGGAGCTGTTTTTT

J gene: TRBJ2-5
V gene: TRBV6-5
clone size: NA
D gene: TRBD1
CDR3 protein: CASRGQRQETQYF
CDR3 DNA: TGTGCCAGCAGGGGACAGCGGCAAGAGACCCAGTACTTC

J gene: TRBJ1-1
V gene: TRBV5-1
clone size: NA
D gene: TRBD1
CDR3 protein: CASSGERGPGWTEAFF
CDR3 DNA: TGCGCCAGCAGCGGGGAGAGGGGGCCTGGTTGGACTGAAGCTTTCTTT

J gene: TRBJ2-6
V gene: TRBV7-9
clone size: many
D gene: NA
CDR3 protein: CASSQSPRGWAGANVLTF
CDR3 DNA: TGTGCCAGCAGCCAGTCCCCCAGGGGTTGGGCTGGGGCCAACGTCCTGACTTTC

J gene: TRBJ2-7
V gene: TRBV20-1
clone size: few
D gene: NA
CDR3 protein: CSARRGDLSYEQYF
CDR3 DNA: TGCAGTGCTAGAAGGGGGGACCTCTCCTACGAGCAGTACTTC

J gene: TRBJ2-5
V gene: TRBV20-1
clone size: few
D gene: NA
CDR3 protein: CSARPPGGGHETQYF
CDR3 DNA: TGCAGTGCTAGGCCTCCCGGGGGAGGCCACGAGACCCAGTACTTC

J gene: TRBJ2-6
V gene: TRBV2
clone size: many
D gene: NA
CDR3 protein: CASGAEISGANVLTF
CDR3 DNA: TGTGCCAGCGGGGCGGAAATCTCTGGGGCCAACGTCCTGACTTTC

J gene: TRBJ1-5
V gene: TRBV12-3/TRBV12-4
clone size: many
D gene: TRBD1
CDR3 protein: CASTSGQGADQPQHF
CDR3 DNA: TGTGCCAGCACCTCTGGACAGGGGGCGGATCAGCCCCAGCATTTT

J gene: TRBJ2-7
V gene: TRBV20-1
clone size: many
D gene: TRBD1
CDR3 protein: CSAKGQGSTYEQYF
CDR3 DNA: TGCAGTGCCAAAGGACAGGGGTCCACCTACGAGCAGTACTTC

J gene: TRBJ2-5
V gene: TRBV4-3
clone size: NA
D gene: TRBD1
CDR3 protein: CASSQDLTGAETQYF
CDR3 DNA: TGCGCCAGCAGCCAAGATCTGACAGGGGCAGAGACCCAGTACTTC

J gene: TRBJ1-2
V gene: TRBV15
clone size: once
D gene: TRBD1
CDR3 protein: CATSRDNRGLGYTF
CDR3 DNA: TGTGCCACCAGCAGAGATAACAGGGGGCTTGGCTACACCTTC

J gene: TRBJ2-6
V gene: TRBV5-8
clone size: many
D gene: NA
CDR3 protein: CASSLGTVTSGANVLTF
CDR3 DNA: TGTGCCAGCAGCCTCGGGACGGTCACTTCTGGGGCCAACGTCCTGACTTTC